These 6 T cell receptor beta chains came from one sample sequenced in a study of cytomegalovirus exposure and HLA in healthy donors. 60 Vbeta and 13 Jbeta primers were used in PCR. Profiled with immunoSEQ multiplex PCR; TCRdb holds only in-frame clones, not every one. The repertoire consists of fewer than 200,000 clones, with 75% to 80% occurring once and the leading ten covering approximately 14%. Material: PBMCs. These receptor sequences come from a woman in her 30s in good health and CMV-seropositive.

This clone was observed a few times. The chain employs TRBV5-1 and TRBJ2-2, with D possibly TRBD2 on 6 matching bases. The germline V and J ends were trimmed by 3 bases and 4 bases, with 13 bases remaining between them. There are 15 residues in the CDR3. Germline CDR1 and CDR2: SGHRS and YFSETQ. The CDR3, as DNA: TGCGCCAGCAGCTCTAATCGGGAGATCACCGGGGAGCTGTTTTTT. Translated, it gives CASSSNREITGELFF.

The V call is TRBV7-2, the J call TRBJ2-5; a weak D match, TRBD2 (7 bases). From germline, CDR1 is SGHTA and CDR2 FQGNSA. The germline V and J ends were trimmed by 4 bases and 5 bases, with 17 bases remaining between them. This CDR3 is 15 amino acids long. CDR3 region: CASSSGSGRGETQYF. Here the CDR3 DNA reads TGTGCCAGCAGCTCTGGGTCAGGGAGGGGGGAGACCCAGTACTTC.

This clone was seen once. The chain uses TRBV5-6 and TRBJ2-5, with D unresolved. Trimming shortened V by 0 bases and J by 1 base, and 7 bases separated the two germline ends. This CDR3 has 14 amino acids. Per germline, CDR1 SGHDT and CDR2 YYEEEE. This CDR3 reads CASSLVGRQETQYF. The DNA of the CDR3 is TGTGCCAGCAGCTTGGTCGGTCGCCAAGAGACCCAGTACTTC.

CDR3 sequence: CASSSLAGGLNEQFF. CDR3 DNA: TGTGCCAGCAGCTCCCTAGCGGGGGGTTTAAATGAGCAGTTCTTC. The chain employs TRBV5-4 and TRBJ2-1, with 11 bases aligning to TRBD2. This CDR3 has 15 residues. Germline loops: CDR1 SGHNT, CDR2 YYREEE (reference sequence). The V and J ends lost 3 bases and 7 bases, in that order; junction bases with no gene match: 6.

The chain combines TRBV15 with TRBJ1-1, with D possibly matching TRBD1 (5 bases). The CDR3 has 18 residues. Germline V gene sequence: CDR1 LNHNV, CDR2 YYDKDF (reference sequence). V lost 0 bases and J 3 bases, leaving 20 bases between the germline ends. The CDR3 loop is CATSRDYVGQTQDTEAFF. CDR3 DNA: TGTGCCACCAGCAGAGATTATGTGGGGCAAACACAGGACACTGAAGCTTTCTTT.

The genes are TRBV7-2 and TRBJ2-7, with TRBD1 matching over 7 bases. This CDR3 contains 15 residues. Germline assignment: CDR1 SGHTA and CDR2 FQGNSA. V lost 2 bases to trimming and J lost 3 bases; unmatched junction nucleotides: 7. Here the CDR3 reads CASSLRVGTDYEQYF. For the CDR3, the DNA is TGTGCCAGCAGCTTAAGGGTCGGGACAGACTACGAGCAGTACTTC.